Below are 17 T cell receptor beta chains sequenced from a single sample in a study of T cell changes during pregnancy in multiple sclerosis. Sequencing was performed with immunoSEQ multiplex PCR; in TCRdb, only in-frame clones are kept and a portion is missing. Altogether about 87,000 clones are present, about 94% being singletons, with the ten largest covering about 1.3%. The material was peripheral blood, obtained in the third trimester of pregnancy. These receptors came from a female donor in good health, enrolled as a control in a pregnancy study.

The genes are TRBV5-1 and TRBJ2-5; 8 nucleotides align to TRBD1. Unmatched junction bases numbered 6, after V lost 4 bases and J lost 4 bases. CDR3 size: 14 residues. Germline V CDR1 and CDR2: SGHRS, YFSETQ. As DNA, the CDR3 is TGCGCCAGCAGCAGCGGACAGGGTCGAGAGACCCAGTACTTC. Amino acids: CASSSGQGRETQYF.

The chain links TRBV7-9 to TRBJ1-1; 8 bases align to TRBD1. J gave up 8 bases and V 5 bases, and 1 base lay outside the gene matches. From germline, CDR1 is SEHNR and CDR2 FQNEAQ (reference sequence). The CDR3 spans 11 residues. The CDR3 sequence: CASSGTGEAFF. As DNA, the CDR3 is TGTGCCAGCAGCGGGACAGGAGAAGCTTTCTTT.

The rearrangement links TRBV28 to TRBJ2-2; D gene unclear. The CDR3 consists of 14 residues. Trimming took 2 bases from V and 3 from J, leaving 7 bases between them. From germline, CDR1 is MDHEN and CDR2 SYDVKM. CDR3 region: CASSLGPYTGELFF. The CDR3 DNA sequence: TGTGCCAGCAGTTTAGGGCCCTACACCGGGGAGCTGTTTTTT.

The chain employs TRBV18 and TRBJ2-1, with TRBD2 matching over 11 bases. V dropped 3 bases and J dropped 3; count of bases not matched to a gene: 1. The CDR3 spans 15 residues. CDR1 is KGHSH and CDR2 is LQKENI in the germline V gene. In DNA form, the CDR3 reads TGTGCCAGCTCACCGACTAGCGGGAACTACAATGAGCAGTTCTTC. Its protein is CASSPTSGNYNEQFF.

The chain is built from TRBV5-1 and TRBJ2-1; D perhaps matches TRBD2 (5 bases). Germline-derived CDR1 and CDR2 are SGHRS and YFSETQ. This CDR3 is built from 14 residues. Trimming took 4 bases from V and 5 from J, leaving 13 bases between them. CDR3 loop: CASSETGWDNEQFF. The DNA of the CDR3 is TGCGCCAGCAGCGAGACGGGATGGGACAATGAGCAGTTCTTC. Full variable domain (remainder filled in from reference TRBV5-1 and TRBJ2-1): KAGVTQTPRYLIKTRGQQVTLSCSPISGHRSVSWYQQTPGQGLQFLFEYFSETQRNKGNFPGRFSGRQFSNSRSEMNVSTLELGDSALYLCASSETGWDNEQFFGPGTRLTVL.

A single count supports this clone. The chain employs TRBV4-1 and TRBJ2-5, with D hard to call. V dropped 1 base and J dropped 5 bases, with 14 bases sitting between them. Looked up from germline, CDR1 is MGHRA and CDR2 is YSYEKL. The CDR3 is 15 amino acids. The CDR3 DNA reads TGCGCCAGCAGCCAAGCACTTGCAGGAAGGGAGACCCAGTACTTC. It encodes CASSQALAGRETQYF.

In nucleotides, the CDR3 is TGTGCCAGTAGTGGGGACAGTCACAATGAGCAGTTCTTC. Protein sequence: CASSGDSHNEQFF. The rearrangement uses TRBV19 and TRBJ2-1; TRBD1 aligns across 7 bases. CDR1 LNHDA and CDR2 SQIVND come from the germline V gene (reference sequence). This CDR3 has 13 amino acids. The V gene end was trimmed by 5 bases and the J gene end by 5 bases; junction bases not matched to a gene: 3.

The chain recombines TRBV19 with TRBJ2-4, with D maybe TRBD2 (6 bases). Germline V lookup: CDR1 LNHDA, CDR2 SQIVND (reference sequence). The CDR3 is 14 residues long. V shed 8 bases and J shed 0 bases, with 11 bases lying between them. The CDR3 DNA is TGTGCCAGTGGGGACTTTCTAGCCAAAAACATTCAGTACTTC. Translating gives CASGDFLAKNIQYF.

The chain carries TRBV29-1 and TRBJ2-5; 7 bases align to TRBD1. This CDR3 has 14 amino acids. Germline CDR1 is SQVTM and CDR2 is ANQGSEA. V gave up 3 bases and J gave up 1 base; unmatched junction bases: 5. In DNA, the CDR3 is TGCAGCGTTGAGGGCCGACAGGGCCAAGAGACCCAGTACTTC. Residues: CSVEGRQGQETQYF.

This sequence joins TRBV5-1 and TRBJ1-4, with D perhaps TRBD1 (5 bases). Germline values: CDR1 SGHRS, CDR2 YFSETQ. V dropped 0 bases and J dropped 3 bases, with 12 bases sitting between them. The CDR3 loop spans 16 amino acids. The CDR3 is CASSLGRGPANEKLFF. The CDR3 nucleotides are TGCGCCAGCAGCTTGGGGAGGGGCCCGGCTAATGAAAAACTGTTTTTT.

The rearrangement uses TRBV16 and TRBJ1-1; weak D call: TRBD1 (6 bases). There are 12 residues in the CDR3. Germline CDR1 and CDR2: KGHSY and FQNENV. V gave up 5 bases and J gave up 5 bases, with 9 bases separating them. The CDR3, as DNA: TGTGCCAGCAGCACAGGGCGGACTGAAGCTTTCTTT. This translates into CASSTGRTEAFF.

This clone was recorded only once. The chain uses TRBV19 and TRBJ1-1, with D perhaps TRBD1 (6 bases). The CDR3 extends over 15 amino acids. V lost 3 bases, J lost 4 bases, and 15 bases lay in between. Germline-derived CDR1 and CDR2 are LNHDA and SQIVND (reference sequence). The CDR3 DNA is TGTGCCAGTAGTATGGGAACAGGGTCAGTCACTGAAGCTTTCTTT. It translates to CASSMGTGSVTEAFF.

The rearrangement uses TRBV19 and TRBJ1-1; 8 bases agree with TRBD1. The length of the CDR3 is 15 residues. From germline, CDR1 is LNHDA and CDR2 SQIVND (reference sequence). The ends lost 3 bases at V and 1 base at J; junction bases unmatched: 4. The CDR3 reads CASSILGTGNTEAFF. The CDR3 DNA follows: TGTGCCAGTAGTATTTTAGGGACAGGGAACACTGAAGCTTTCTTT. Full variable domain (rest looked up from reference TRBV19 and TRBJ1-1): DGGITQSPKYLFRKEGQNVTLSCEQNLNHDAMYWYRQDPGQGLRLIYYSQIVNDFQKGDIAEGYSVSREKKESFPLTVTSAQKNPTAFYLCASSILGTGNTEAFFGQGTRLTVV.

J is TRBJ1-2 and V is TRBV14; TRBD1 might be the D (5 bases). CDR1 is SGHDN, CDR2 FVKESK, per germline. This CDR3 comprises 14 residues. Trimming shortened V by 0 bases and J by 3 bases, and 8 bases separated the two germline ends. DNA of the CDR3: TGTGCCAGCAGCCAAGACCTCAGGGACTATGGCTACACCTTC. Protein product: CASSQDLRDYGYTF.

The J gene is TRBJ1-2, the V gene TRBV2, with D hard to call. The CDR3 contains 13 residues. The germline V gene has CDR1 SNHLY and CDR2 FYNNEI. V lost 2 bases to trimming and J lost 8 bases, with 12 bases between them. The CDR3 here is CASSETTLSGYTF. DNA for the CDR3: TGTGCCAGCAGTGAAACCACCTTGAGCGGCTACACCTTC.

This clone was counted once. V usage is TRBV19 and J usage is TRBJ1-3; 8 bases line up with TRBD1. V lost 6 bases and J lost 5; bases outside the gene matches: 12. Germline lookup yields CDR1 LNHDA and CDR2 SQIVND (reference sequence). The CDR3 has 16 residues. The CDR3 DNA is TGTGCCAGTAGAAACCTCCCCGGACAGGGTAGAAACACCATATATTTT. Translating it yields CASRNLPGQGRNTIYF.

V gene TRBV7-9 combines with J gene TRBJ2-7; maybe TRBD2 (5 bases). The length of the CDR3 is 14 residues. Germline V CDR1 and CDR2: SEHNR, FQNEAQ (reference sequence). V lost 11 bases and J lost 0, with 17 bases in between. CDR3 coding DNA: TGTGCCCTGGGCCCCGGGGAAAACTCCTACGAGCAGTACTTC. Translated: CALGPGENSYEQYF.